This T cell receptor beta chain was sequenced during a study of shared clonotypes between healthy human individuals (dated by TCRdb to between 2020 and 2021). Turning to the overall study: The cohort comprised two women and three men aged 18 to 49 years. For each donor, CD4 naive and CD4 memory were each given three plates, CD8 naive was given two plates, and CD8 memory was given one plate. The study deeply sequenced blood TCR repertoires of five healthy adults to estimate repertoire size and the extent of clonotype sharing between individuals. To increase sequencing depth and limit assay-specific biases, TCR repertoire library preparation and sequencing were carried out by different laboratories using diverse techniques. Each donor's leukapheresis produced roughly between roughly 0.85 and 10 billion PBMCs.

The donors were healthy, HIV-negative adults who had no recently reported acute infections or vaccinations. Every donor was a Caucasian adult residing in Nashville, Tennessee, USA. CD4+ T cells were enriched through magnetic negative selection, after which naive cells were positively selected on CD45RA and the remaining negative fraction served as the memory subset. Blood was obtained by leukapheresis, after which PBMCs were separated by Ficoll-Histopaque density gradient centrifugation and cryopreserved in liquid nitrogen vapor phase. Analytical flow cytometry was used to check the purity and quantity of every magnetically sorted T cell population. Genomic DNA was isolated from each sorted fraction and quantified by UV absorbance on a Nanodrop 2000c. The investigation overall reported the following: Sampling was restricted to blood, and TCR repertoires in tissue are likely to differ from TCR repertoires in blood. Even with the large sequencing depth, rarefaction of the sorted-subset datasets indicated that sequencing was incomplete. Pairwise subsampling led to the expectation that sequencing depth would affect the degree of clonotype sharing among donors. When a few donors were compared, the shared fraction of clonotypes was about 5.5% for naive CD4, roughly 3.4% for naive CD8, roughly 2.3% for memory CD4, and 0.3% to 0.5% for memory CD8. Clonotypes shared by all four sorted-subset donors showed higher generation probabilities than non-shared clonotypes. Because the study included a small number of donors, the genetic and exposure-history diversity represented was limited. Naive subsets generally had larger estimated clonotype richness than memory subsets.

In the germline V gene (reference sequence), CDR1 corresponds to LNHDA and CDR2 to SQIVND. Trimming leaves V shorter by 6 bases and J shorter by 5 bases, with the junction holding 9 bases beyond the gene matches. The cysteine opens and the phenylalanine closes a CDR3 of 15 amino acids. Just CDR3 DNA is preserved here, 45 bases in frame from base 1. Using the deep immunoSEQ assay, TCR CDR3 regions were amplified from genomic DNA by multiplex PCR. For each cell subset, the extracted genomic DNA was distributed evenly across all wells of several immunoSEQ 96-well plates, and each plate served as one replicate. For sorted subsets, around 0.2 ug genomic DNA, equal to 30,000 to 35,000 T cell genomes, was loaded into each replicate PCR. Purified libraries were measured with a Qubit 3.0 fluorometer, size-checked on a Bioanalyzer 2100, and measured again with the KAPA Library Quantification kit. Every immunoSEQ 96-well plate was sequenced on a dedicated single-read 150-cycle Illumina NextSeq 550 flow cell. Per the original workflow: Because the immunoSEQ output held only junctional sequences and lacked quality scores, the filtering could not match the filtering applied to full-length reads. To assign V/J genes and CDR3, sequences were annotated against IMGT germline references using PyIR, a Python wrapper for IgBLAST v1.9. Any read was removed if the V/J assignment was weak (E-value above 1e-6), the CDR3 was missing, or the read contained stop codons, out-of-frame junctions, or ambiguous translated residues. V3J clonotypes were defined by identical inferred V gene, J gene, and CDR3 amino acid sequence. Percentage overlap between repertoires was computed as shared unique clonotypes divided by the size of the smaller repertoire. Richness of each repertoire was evaluated using RTK rarefaction, the Chao1 estimator, and Recon v2.1 estimates of unobserved clonotypes. Generation probabilities were computed with OLGA for all TCRbeta clonotypes obtained by the gDNA method from several donors. TCRdb limited this immuneACCESS table to in-frame rearrangements with V and J called. A share of clones is missing; checked studies link under half to unresolved V genes, and the rest is unexplained. V and J calls and clone size come straight from that table; D and trimming were deduced from the DNA. The sample contains hundreds of thousands of clones, 60% to 75% of them found a single time. Jointly, the top ten make up around 2% of the sample.

Comment on this clone: This receptor's antigen is unknown. It has no much larger one-base neighbor in the sample; base qualities were not kept.

This clonotype was obtained from a woman aged 30 to 39 in good health. The sequenced sample was memory CD4+ T cells sorted from blood. Interpreted using the paper, the cell subset or site label stands for: CD45RA-negative fraction. The chain uses TRBV19 and TRBJ2-5, and 10 junction bases match TRBD2. The DNA sequence is given as TGTGCCAGTAGCTCTAGCGGGAGCCCCGGGGAGACCCAGTACTTC. The translation is CASSSSGSPGETQYF.